The source of this TCR beta chain is a study of blood T cell repertoires in COVID-19. Looking at the study overall: The study drew acute and convalescent COVID-19 samples from the United States, Italy and Spain. From T cells, B-cell-depleted T cells, or PBMCs came the material, which was cDNA or gDNA.

The junction had 7 bases not matched to a gene; V was cut back by 3 bases and J by 6 bases. Germline V CDR1 and CDR2: SGHAT, FQNNGV. CDR3 length: 14 amino acids. The sample holds one count of this clone. Original data processing: How many nucleated cells were present was estimated from reference gene primer amplification. This table comes from immunoSEQ multiplex PCR, and its TCRdb copy is limited to in-frame clones, with some not included. V, J and clone size reflect that table, while D and trimming were determined from the DNA. The sample lists some 250,000 clones, 88% occurring once. This receptor was identified in a young woman with acute or convalescent COVID-19. This chain links TRBV11-2 with TRBJ1-2; 7 bases align to TRBD1. The source material was peripheral blood. The CDR3: CASSFNRDSHGYTF. The CDR3 DNA follows: TGTGCCAGCAGCTTCAACCGGGACAGTCATGGCTACACCTTC.